Here is one TCR beta chain with its context. Cohorts were assigned according to the clinical history that participants reported. This specimen comes from a study of blood T cell repertoires in COVID-19. The wider study: Spain, Italy and the United States supplied samples that represented acute and convalescent COVID-19. In each case, the material was cDNA or gDNA derived from T cells, B-cell-depleted T cells, or PBMCs.

Original handling: From reference gene primer amplification, estimates of nucleated cell counts were derived. Assay used: immunoSEQ multiplex PCR; TCRdb lists only in-frame clones, some missing. The DNA gave D and trimming, while V, J and clone size come from that table. The sample shows some 290,000 clones, 90% of them seen only once. This CDR3 is 16 amino acids long. Germline values: CDR1 LGHDT, CDR2 YNNKEL (reference sequence). V gave up 4 bases and J gave up 1 base; unmatched junction bases: 3. The chain combines TRBV3-1 (or the pseudogene TRBV3-2) with TRBJ2-5; 13 nucleotides agree with TRBD2. This receptor was identified in a woman between 25 and 40 years old who had been exposed to COVID-19. The sample comprised PBMCs or T cells enriched from blood (not recorded which). The CDR3 reads CASSPRLAGGQETQYF. DNA for the CDR3: TGTGCCAGCAGCCCCCGACTAGCGGGGGGCCAAGAGACCCAGTACTTC.